The clone carrying this TCR beta chain has only one observation. Its specificity is not known. Between the trimmed V and J ends, which lost 6 bases and 3 bases, there was a span of 11 bases. Germline CDR1 reads SGHAT; CDR2 reads FQNNGV. This CDR3 is built from 14 residues. These data come from a study of PD-1 blockade in classical Hodgkin lymphoma. Study-wide results and caveats: Exclusion was applied to patients who started nivolumab under 1 year after ASCT. By C4D1 there was a significant rise in CD4+ TCR diversity but not in CD8+ TCR diversity.

Profiled with immunoSEQ multiplex PCR; TCRdb holds only in-frame clones, not every one. The sample has under 30,000 clones; around 64% are singletons. Each and every patient relapsed after autologous stem cell transplantation, and patients got differing brentuximab vedotin exposure. This sequence joins TRBV11-2 and TRBJ2-2; TRBD1 is a possible D gene (5 bases). The sequence was collected from a human donor with classical Hodgkin lymphoma. The material was peripheral blood mononuclear cells (PBMCs), obtained at baseline. CDR3 nucleotide sequence: TGTGCCAGCAGACCCATAGGGGACACCGGGGAGCTGTTTTTT. As protein: CASRPIGDTGELFF.